Listed here are 32 T cell receptor beta chains from one sample, sequenced in a study of fetal regulatory T cell absence and autoimmunity. Only in-frame clones appear in the TCRdb table, and some are missing; sequencing was by immunoSEQ multiplex PCR. The data hold more than 85,000 clones, with about 78% observed a single time. The specimen sequenced was pancreas tissue. These receptors were collected from a male donor with IPEX syndrome.

This chain connects TRBV7-7 to TRBJ2-3, with D possibly being TRBD2 (6 bases). CDR3 size: 16 residues. The V and J ends lost 1 base and 2 bases respectively, with 13 bases between them. The V gene's germline CDR1 is SSHAT and CDR2 FNYEAQ (reference sequence). DNA of the CDR3: TGTGCCAGCAGCTTAGGGTCGGGGGTCCCCACAGATACGCAGTATTTT. As protein: CASSLGSGVPTDTQYF.

The V gene is TRBV7-9, the J gene TRBJ1-3; the D is unclear. Trimming cost V 1 base and J 0 bases, with 4 bases left between them. This CDR3 has 14 amino acids. Germline assignment: CDR1 SEHNR and CDR2 FQNEAQ (reference sequence). Here the CDR3 DNA reads TGTGCCAGCAGCTTAGACAACTCTGGAAACACCATATATTTT. It yields the protein CASSLDNSGNTIYF.

This clone has just a few counts. The rearrangement uses TRBV27 and TRBJ1-2; a possible D gene is TRBD1 (5 bases). Per the germline V gene, CDR1 is MNHEY and CDR2 is SMNVEV (reference sequence). This CDR3 has 10 amino acids. V lost 9 bases and J 5 bases, leaving 7 bases between the germline ends. This CDR3 is CASSGYGYTF. As DNA, the CDR3 is TGTGCCAGTTCAGGGTATGGCTACACCTTC.

The rearrangement links TRBV10-3 to TRBJ2-3, with TRBD2 matching 14 bases. Trimming cost V 5 bases and J 0 bases; bases outside gene matches: 10. Germline-derived CDR1 and CDR2 are ENHRY and SYGVKD. The CDR3 has 19 residues. In nucleotides, the CDR3 is TGTGCCATCAGTTCAACGACTAGCGGGGGGGCCGCTAGCACAGATACGCAGTATTTT. Translating gives CAISSTTSGGAASTDTQYF.

The chain links TRBV10-3 to TRBJ2-7; possible D gene TRBD1, 6 bases. Germline CDR1 and CDR2: ENHRY and SYGVKD. Trimming shortened V by 4 bases and J by 3 bases, and 10 bases separated the two germline ends. The CDR3 totals 13 residues. The CDR3 region is CAISADRDYEQYF. The CDR3, as DNA: TGTGCCATCAGTGCGGACAGAGACTACGAGCAGTACTTC.

The chain is built from TRBV18 and TRBJ1-2, with D maybe TRBD1 (5 bases). V dropped 0 bases and J dropped 4 bases, with 12 bases sitting between them. Germline loops: CDR1 KGHSH, CDR2 LQKENI. The CDR3 loop spans 15 amino acids. The DNA for the CDR3 is TGTGCCAGCTCACCACCGGGGGGAGCGGCCTATGGCTACACCTTC. As protein: CASSPPGGAAYGYTF.

The chain carries TRBV2 and TRBJ1-2, with D maybe TRBD1 (5 bases). Trimming left V 6 bases short and J 5 bases short, with 13 bases between. The CDR3 runs to 13 residues. Germline CDR1 is SNHLY and CDR2 is FYNNEI. The CDR3: CASRRRGGYGYTF. The DNA of the CDR3 is TGTGCCAGCAGACGCCGGGGGGGTTATGGCTACACCTTC.

The chain employs TRBV11-2 and TRBJ2-3; 11 bases line up with TRBD2. Germline V gene data show CDR1 as SGHAT and CDR2 as FQNNGV. The CDR3 has 12 residues. The V and J ends lost 6 bases and 10 bases, in that order; junction bases with no gene match: 3. The chain's CDR3 is CASRGTSGAQYF. DNA of the CDR3: TGTGCCAGCAGGGGGACTAGCGGCGCGCAGTATTTT.

V and J are TRBV7-9 and TRBJ1-1; maybe TRBD1 (6 bases). The CDR3 loop spans 15 amino acids. Deletions cut 1 base from V and 5 bases from J, with 14 bases between. Germline CDR1 is SEHNR and CDR2 is FQNEAQ (reference sequence). The CDR3 is CASSLGERGRTEAFF. The CDR3 coding sequence is TGTGCCAGCAGCTTAGGGGAAAGGGGGAGGACTGAAGCTTTCTTT.

This chain connects TRBV13 to TRBJ1-2; D gene unclear. Germline values: CDR1 PRHDT, CDR2 FYEKMQ (reference sequence). The CDR3 covers 9 residues. The ends were cut back, 8 bases at V and 6 bases at J, with 4 bases in the middle. The CDR3 region is CASHDGYTF. Written as DNA, the CDR3 is TGTGCCAGCCACGATGGCTACACCTTC.

The V call is TRBV10-3, the J call TRBJ1-3, with a possible D match to TRBD1 (5 bases). Germline CDR1 reads ENHRY; CDR2 reads SYGVKD. Trimming pared 8 bases from V and 5 bases from J, leaving 10 bases between. The CDR3 is made up of 12 amino acids. The CDR3 sequence: CAIGGRRNTIYF. The CDR3 DNA reads as TGTGCCATCGGGGGACGTCGAAACACCATATATTTT.

The CDR3 DNA follows: TGTGCCAGCAGCTTCACAGATACGCAGTATTTT. This encodes CASSFTDTQYF. The rearrangement uses TRBV5-6 and TRBJ2-3; no definite D call. The length of the CDR3 is 11 residues. From germline, CDR1 is SGHDT and CDR2 YYEEEE. V shed 2 bases and J shed 2 bases, with 0 bases lying between them.

This clone was seen just once. V gene TRBV9 combines with J gene TRBJ2-3, with D unclear. Germline V gene lookup returns CDR1 SGDLS and CDR2 YYNGEE. The ends were cut back, 4 bases at V and 1 base at J, with 4 bases in the middle. The CDR3 sequence is 12 residues long. The CDR3 DNA sequence: TGTGCCAGCAGCCCTCGCACAGATACGCAGTATTTT. It yields the protein CASSPRTDTQYF.

This clone was observed a handful of times. V usage is TRBV5-1 and J usage is TRBJ1-2; the match to TRBD1 covers 9 bases. Germline V gene data show CDR1 as SGHRS and CDR2 as YFSETQ. CDR3 length equals 15 residues. V shed 4 bases and J 2 bases; nucleotides not matched to a gene: 6. The CDR3 DNA reads TGCGCCAGCAGCCCATACAGGGGGCCGAACTATGGCTACACCTTC. As protein: CASSPYRGPNYGYTF.

This chain links TRBV5-4 with TRBJ2-3; 8 positions agree with TRBD2. There are 19 residues in the CDR3. Losses at the gene ends were 2 bases for V and 0 bases for J; bases not matched to a gene: 14. Germline assignment: CDR1 SGHNT and CDR2 YYREEE (reference sequence). In nucleotides, the CDR3 is TGTGCCAGCAGCTTTGGACTAGCATCAACCTTTGCTAGCACAGATACGCAGTATTTT. Amino acid sequence: CASSFGLASTFASTDTQYF.

This chain links TRBV13 with TRBJ1-1; tentative D call: TRBD1 (6 bases). Germline V lookup: CDR1 PRHDT, CDR2 FYEKMQ (reference sequence). This CDR3 has 13 residues. Trimming cost V 1 base and J 3 bases, with 6 bases left between them. The CDR3 region has the DNA TGTGCCAGCAGCTTAGCAGGGGACACTGAAGCTTTCTTT. Translated, it gives CASSLAGDTEAFF.

The genes are TRBV29-1 and TRBJ2-7; TRBD2 agrees at 12 bases. V shed 1 base and J 2 bases; nucleotides not matched to a gene: 0. Per the germline V gene, CDR1 is SQVTM and CDR2 is ANQGSEA. The CDR3 spans 14 residues. The CDR3 here is CSVEGLAGAYEQYF. Here the CDR3 DNA reads TGCAGCGTTGAAGGACTAGCGGGAGCCTACGAGCAGTACTTC.

V usage is TRBV5-6 and J usage is TRBJ2-3, with no clear D. The germline CDR1 and CDR2 sequences are SGHDT and YYEEEE. The CDR3 totals 14 residues. Trimming took 5 bases from V and 2 from J, leaving 12 bases between them. CDR3 DNA sequence: TGTGCCAGCAGTTTCCCGAGCGACACAGATACGCAGTATTTT. This sequence encodes CASSFPSDTDTQYF.

This clone was detected many times. The rearrangement joins TRBV6-1 to TRBJ1-2; weak D call: TRBD1 (6 bases). CDR1 is MNHNS and CDR2 is SASEGT in the germline V gene. The CDR3 covers 11 residues. V was shortened by 7 bases and J by 4 bases, with 7 bases between the two germline ends. The CDR3 DNA sequence: TGTGCCAGCATCAGGGGCTATGGCTACACCTTC. Translation: CASIRGYGYTF.

This chain joins TRBV30 and TRBJ1-5; 7 bases line up with TRBD1. V lost 3 bases and J lost 0; bases outside the gene matches: 5. The CDR3 spans 15 residues. From germline, CDR1 is GTSNPN and CDR2 SVGIG (reference sequence). The CDR3 protein is CAWSRTGTSNQPQHF. DNA for the CDR3: TGTGCCTGGAGCCGGACAGGAACTAGCAATCAGCCCCAGCATTTT.

This chain links TRBV5-4 with TRBJ2-3, with D possibly being TRBD2 (6 bases). This CDR3 comprises 18 residues. Germline V lookup: CDR1 SGHNT, CDR2 YYREEE (reference sequence). The V and J ends lost 1 base and 1 base respectively, with 19 bases between them. The CDR3 nucleotides read TGTGCCAGCAGCTTGATCATAATCGCGGGGTGGGGCACAGATACGCAGTATTTT. It is translated as CASSLIIIAGWGTDTQYF.

The genes are TRBV11-2 and TRBJ2-7; 7 bases are a match to TRBD1. The V segment lost 1 base and the J segment 2 bases; nucleotides outside the gene matches: 8. The CDR3 covers 16 residues. From germline, CDR1 is SGHAT and CDR2 FQNNGV. CDR3 DNA sequence: TGTGCCAGCAGCTTAGTTAGAGGACAGGCTCCCTACGAGCAGTACTTC. Residues: CASSLVRGQAPYEQYF.

This rearrangement joins TRBV2 to TRBJ1-2, with D perhaps matching TRBD1 (6 bases). V was trimmed by 5 bases and J by 6 bases, leaving 25 bases between them. This CDR3 is 17 amino acids long. Germline-derived CDR1 and CDR2 are SNHLY and FYNNEI. The CDR3 region is CASSFLLGGGDTDGYTF. CDR3 sequence (DNA): TGTGCCAGCAGTTTCCTACTTGGGGGGGGCGACACTGATGGCTACACCTTC.

The chain joins TRBV5-4 to TRBJ2-5, with TRBD1 as a possible D gene (6 bases). The V gene lost 3 bases and the J gene lost 4 bases, with 7 bases spanning the gap. The germline V gene encodes CDR1 SGHNT and CDR2 YYREEE (reference sequence). This CDR3 has 12 residues. As DNA, the CDR3 is TGTGCCAGCAGCTCACAGGGAGAGACCCAGTACTTC. This sequence encodes CASSSQGETQYF. The full variable domain, with the rest looked up from reference TRBV5-4 and TRBJ2-5, is ETGVTQSPTHLIKTRGQQVTLRCSSQSGHNTVSWYQQALGQGPQFIFQYYREEENGRGNFPPRFSGLQFPNYSSELNVNALELDDSALYLCASSSQGETQYFGPGTRLLVL.

The chain joins TRBV27 to TRBJ2-7, with 8 bases fitting TRBD2. The ends lost 6 bases at V and 3 bases at J; junction bases unmatched: 4. CDR1 is MNHEY and CDR2 is SMNVEV in the germline V gene (reference sequence). The CDR3 extends over 13 amino acids. The CDR3 region has the DNA TGTGCCAGCAGCCCACTAGCGGACTACGAGCAGTACTTC. Translating gives CASSPLADYEQYF.

This clone turned up a few times. This chain links TRBV25-1 with TRBJ1-2; 7 bases are a match to TRBD1. Germline CDR1 MGHDK, CDR2 SYGVNS. The CDR3 spans 14 residues. V lost 6 bases, J lost 7 bases, and 11 bases stayed unmatched. In DNA, the CDR3 is TGTGCCAGCAGAAGCGGGGCAGGGGGAGGTGGCTACACCTTC. This sequence encodes CASRSGAGGGGYTF.

The chain couples TRBV4-2 to TRBJ2-7; 12 nucleotides align to TRBD2. V lost 2 bases, J lost 3 bases, and 8 bases stayed unmatched. Looked up from germline, CDR1 is LGHNA and CDR2 is YNFKEQ. The CDR3 consists of 17 residues. For the CDR3, the DNA is TGTGCCAGCAGCCAACTTAGGACTAGCGGGAAAATCTACGAGCAGTACTTC. Its translation is CASSQLRTSGKIYEQYF.

The chain has TRBV15 and TRBJ2-7, with 12 bases that match TRBD2. The CDR3 runs to 13 residues. V was pared by 6 bases and J by 3 bases, with 0 bases of the junction left unmatched. Germline V lookup: CDR1 LNHNV, CDR2 YYDKDF (reference sequence). The CDR3 loop is CATRLAGGYEQYF. The CDR3 region has the DNA TGTGCCACCAGACTAGCGGGGGGCTACGAGCAGTACTTC.

This clone was picked up one time. The chain combines TRBV27 with TRBJ1-1; D perhaps matches TRBD1 (6 bases). Germline CDR1 reads MNHEY; CDR2 reads SMNVEV (reference sequence). The CDR3 extends over 13 amino acids. V was shortened by 0 bases and J by 9 bases, with 11 bases between the two germline ends. CDR3 in DNA: TGTGCCAGCAGTTTATCGAGGGGGGTTAAAGCTTTCTTT. Its translation is CASSLSRGVKAFF.

The rearrangement uses TRBV10-3 and TRBJ2-3, with 11 bases identical to TRBD2. This CDR3 has 15 residues. Germline V gene data show CDR1 as ENHRY and CDR2 as SYGVKD. Trimming took 3 bases from V and 1 from J; bases not matched to a gene: 0. The CDR3 region has the DNA TGTGCCATCAGTGAACTAGCGGGGGGCACAGATACGCAGTATTTT. Translated, it gives CAISELAGGTDTQYF.

The CDR3 nucleotides read TGCGCCAGCAGCCAAGACCCGGGCGGGGCGGGCTACAATGAGCAGTTCTTC. Encoded protein: CASSQDPGGAGYNEQFF. V and J are TRBV4-1 and TRBJ2-1; tentatively, D is TRBD2 (6 bases). This CDR3 is 17 amino acids long. CDR1 and CDR2 (germline): MGHRA, YSYEKL. The ends were cut back, 0 bases at V and 3 bases at J, with 15 bases in the middle.

J is TRBJ2-7 and V is TRBV5-4, with a tentative D call TRBD2 (6 bases). The CDR3 loop spans 13 amino acids. Germline assignment: CDR1 SGHNT and CDR2 YYREEE (reference sequence). Deletions cut 4 bases from V and 2 bases from J, with 10 bases between. The CDR3 DNA reads as TGTGCCAGCAGCGGGGACTTTACCTACGAGCAGTACTTC. Translated: CASSGDFTYEQYF.